The rows below give T cell receptor beta chains drawn from one sample of a study of cytomegalovirus exposure and HLA in healthy donors. The data were produced by immunoSEQ multiplex PCR, yet TCRdb's version contains in-frame clones alone and is incomplete. The sample lists about 200,000 clones, less than 90% occurring once. Sequencing was performed on PBMCs. The source of these receptors is a woman younger than 35 in good health and CMV-seronegative. Each CDR3 is given with its conserved first and last residue. The D gene is left open where the match is weak. Clone size is shown for a subset of rows, as once, few, many or a class of expanded clone.

>TRBJ2-2|TRBV18|-|-|16
CASSPSGQGGTGELFF
TGTGCCAGCTCACCAAGCGGCCAGGGGGGCACCGGGGAGCTGTTTTTT
>TRBJ2-1|TRBV19|TRBD1|-|15
CASRAGTGGNNEQFF
TGTGCCAGTAGGGCAGGGACAGGGGGTAACAATGAGCAGTTCTTC
>TRBJ2-5|TRBV9|TRBD2|-|15
CASSPSGAFQETQYF
TGTGCCAGCAGCCCTAGCGGGGCCTTCCAAGAGACCCAGTACTTC
>TRBJ2-5|TRBV6-1|-|-|13
CASAKTLQETQYF
TGTGCCAGCGCAAAGACTCTCCAAGAGACCCAGTACTTC
>TRBJ2-7|TRBV15|-|few|17
CATSDEAYGGRPYEQYF
TGTGCCACCAGCGACGAAGCGTACGGGGGGCGGCCCTACGAGCAGTACTTC
>TRBJ1-3|TRBV2|-|-|14
CASSRLGSGNTIYF
TGTGCCAGCAGTCGCCTAGGCTCTGGAAACACCATATATTTT
>TRBJ2-3|TRBV6-5|-|-|14
CASSSQTGADTQYF
TGTGCCAGCAGTTCTCAAACGGGCGCAGATACGCAGTATTTT
>TRBJ2-7|TRBV7-3|TRBD2|many|15
CASSLNPGLAYEQYF
TGTGCCAGCAGCTTAAATCCCGGACTAGCGTACGAGCAGTACTTC
>TRBJ1-1|TRBV5-1|-|-|17
CASSLVVGAARGTEAFF
TGCGCCAGCAGCTTGGTGGTGGGGGCGGCCCGAGGCACTGAAGCTTTCTTT
>TRBJ2-7|TRBV29-1|-|-|13
CSVASPPVYEQYF
TGCAGCGTTGCTAGTCCCCCGGTCTACGAGCAGTACTTC
>TRBJ2-2|TRBV28|-|-|15
CASSPGTRRTGELFF
TGTGCCAGCAGCCCCGGGACACGTCGCACCGGGGAGCTGTTTTTT
>TRBJ2-3|TRBV30|-|-|13
CAWTRLEGDTQYF
TGTGCCTGGACGAGGTTAGAGGGAGATACGCAGTATTTT
>TRBJ2-5|TRBV7-2|-|-|17
CASSLFAGGLRGETQYF
TGTGCCAGCAGCTTATTTGCTGGGGGGCTTAGAGGGGAGACCCAGTACTTC
>TRBJ1-2|TRBV2|-|few|14
CASSERQDNYGYTF
TGTGCCAGCAGTGAAAGACAGGATAACTATGGCTACACCTTC
>TRBJ1-5|TRBV10-2|TRBD1|-|15
CASSESYRGNQPQHF
TGCGCCAGCAGTGAGTCGTACAGGGGGAATCAGCCCCAGCATTTT
>TRBJ2-7|TRBV5-4|TRBD1|-|14
CASSRPGTGPEQYF
TGTGCCAGCAGCCGTCCCGGGACAGGGCCCGAGCAGTACTTC
>TRBJ2-1|TRBV28|-|few|16
CASSSETRIAYNEQFF
TGTGCCAGCAGTTCGGAGACTAGAATCGCCTACAATGAGCAGTTCTTC
>TRBJ2-1|TRBV6-6|TRBD2|-|14
CASSWTSEYNEQFF
TGTGCCAGCAGCTGGACTAGCGAGTACAATGAGCAGTTCTTC
>TRBJ2-2|TRBV30|-|-|17
CAWRMSSLGVPTGELFF
TGTGCCTGGAGAATGTCGAGTTTGGGAGTTCCCACCGGGGAGCTGTTTTTT
>TRBJ1-5|TRBV7-9|-|-|15
CASSPLGNSNQPQHF
TGTGCCAGCAGCCCCCTGGGAAATAGCAATCAGCCCCAGCATTTT
>TRBJ2-1|TRBV13|-|-|14
CASSLASGINEQFF
TGTGCCAGCAGCTTGGCTTCAGGTATCAATGAGCAGTTCTTC
>TRBJ2-1|TRBV5-1|-|-|13
CASSLAPGNEQFF
TGCGCCAGCAGCTTGGCCCCCGGCAATGAGCAGTTCTTC
>TRBJ2-3|TRBV5-1|TRBD1|-|14
CASSLGTGLDTQYF
TGCGCCAGCAGCTTGGGGACAGGGTTAGATACGCAGTATTTT
>TRBJ2-3|TRBV9|-|-|16
CASSVSSGLITDTQYF
TGTGCCAGCAGCGTTTCGAGCGGGCTGATCACAGATACGCAGTATTTT
>TRBJ2-2|TRBV15|TRBD2|-|16
CATSGTSGRWDGELFF
TGTGCCACCAGCGGAACTAGCGGGAGGTGGGACGGGGAGCTGTTTTTT
>TRBJ1-2|TRBV7-3|-|-|16
CASSPGGSLTPYGYTF
TGTGCCAGCAGCCCTGGGGGGAGCTTAACACCCTATGGCTACACCTTC